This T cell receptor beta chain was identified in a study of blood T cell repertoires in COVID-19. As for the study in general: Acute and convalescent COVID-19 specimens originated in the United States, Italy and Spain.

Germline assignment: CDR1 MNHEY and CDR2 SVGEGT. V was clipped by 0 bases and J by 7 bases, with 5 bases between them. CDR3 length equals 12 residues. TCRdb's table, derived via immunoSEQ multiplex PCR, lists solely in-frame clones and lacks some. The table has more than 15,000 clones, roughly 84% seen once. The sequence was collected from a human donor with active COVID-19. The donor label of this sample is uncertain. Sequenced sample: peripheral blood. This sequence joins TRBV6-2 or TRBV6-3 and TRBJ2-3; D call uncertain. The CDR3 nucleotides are TGTGCCAGCAGTTACTCCGGTAATACGCAGTATTTT. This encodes CASSYSGNTQYF.